The 24 T cell receptor beta chains presented below share a single source sample, sequenced in a study of early T cells in non-severe SARS-CoV-2 infection. One entry per CDR3 protein, called by TCRdb with MiXCR from the 5' RACE reads. In the table there are about 110,000 distinct CDR3 sequences, around an eighth of which are singletons. Sequenced sample: whole blood. These receptor sequences come from an adult who was a healthcare worker with PCR-confirmed SARS-CoV-2 infection or an uninfected control (not recorded which).

This chain links TRBV30 with TRBJ1-1; 8 bases align to TRBD1. V lost 3 bases and J lost 8; bases outside the gene matches: 5. Germline V gene sequence: CDR1 GTSNPN, CDR2 SVGIG (reference sequence). The CDR3 has 12 residues. This chain's CDR3 is CAWSLDRAEAFF. In nucleotides, the CDR3 is TGTGCCTGGAGCTTGGACAGGGCGGAAGCTTTCTTT.

This clonotype has just a few counts. The chain joins TRBV4-1 to TRBJ2-5, with a tentative D call TRBD1 (7 bases). V shed 2 bases and J shed 4 bases, with 14 bases lying between them. The germline CDR1 and CDR2 sequences are MGHRA and YSYEKL. CDR3 length: 15 amino acids. CDR3 sequence (DNA): TGCGCCAGCAGCCAACGACAGGGAGGTCGAGAGACCCAGTACTTC. This codes for CASSQRQGGRETQYF.

This clonotype was recorded many times. The chain joins TRBV9 to TRBJ1-2, with no clear D. V gave up 3 bases and J gave up 0 bases, with 15 bases separating them. The CDR3 has 16 residues. Germline CDR1 SGDLS, CDR2 YYNGEE. CDR3 loop: CASSAASTSTNYGYTF. The CDR3 bases are TGTGCCAGCAGCGCAGCCTCTACCAGCACTAACTATGGCTACACCTTC.

J is TRBJ1-2 and V is TRBV7-9, with D perhaps matching TRBD1 (6 bases). Trimming took off 5 bases at V and 4 bases at J, with 20 bases between the two ends. Germline CDR1 and CDR2: SEHNR and FQNEAQ (reference sequence). This CDR3 has 16 residues. CDR3 sequence (DNA): TGTGCCAGCAGCGCACCGGGACAACGAATTACCTATGGCTACACCTTC. Translation gives CASSAPGQRITYGYTF.

Only a few counts were recorded for this clonotype. This rearrangement joins TRBV20-1 to TRBJ2-1, with 11 bases matching TRBD2. The junction had 6 bases not matched to a gene; V was cut back by 5 bases and J by 0 bases. CDR1 is DFQATT, CDR2 SNEGSKA, per germline (reference sequence). The CDR3 contains 16 residues. The CDR3 DNA reads as TGCAGTGCTCATCGACTAGCGGGAAGCTCCTACAATGAGCAGTTCTTC. Its translation is CSAHRLAGSSYNEQFF.

This clonotype was seen a few times. The chain couples TRBV9 to TRBJ2-3, with TRBD2 identical over 7 bases. V trimming: 1 base; J trimming: 1 base; junction bases outside the gene matches: 6. Germline CDR1 and CDR2: SGDLS and YYNGEE. The CDR3 is 16 amino acids. The CDR3 coding sequence is TGTGCCAGCAGCGTAACAGCGGGGAGAGGCACAGATACGCAGTATTTT. This translates into CASSVTAGRGTDTQYF.

This clonotype occurred many times. The chain is built from TRBV6-6 and TRBJ2-5; D call uncertain. This CDR3 has 13 amino acids. Trimming pared 2 bases from V and 6 bases from J, leaving 10 bases between. Germline CDR1 MNHNY, CDR2 SVGAGI (reference sequence). The CDR3 nucleotides read TGTGCCAGCAGTTACGATGGTGGAAAGACCCAGTACTTC. Amino acid sequence: CASSYDGGKTQYF.

The V and J genes are TRBV15 and TRBJ2-3; 7 nucleotides agree with TRBD2. With V trimmed by 6 bases and J by 2 bases, 5 bases remained unmatched. In germline, CDR1 is LNHNV, CDR2 YYDKDF (reference sequence). This CDR3 comprises 14 residues. The CDR3, as DNA: TGTGCCACCAGTCGGCGGGGGTACACAGATACGCAGTATTTT. Amino acid sequence: CATSRRGYTDTQYF.

This clonotype was counted a few times. The chain combines TRBV12-5 with TRBJ1-1; D is uncertain. V shed 1 base and J shed 4 bases, with 4 bases lying between them. The germline V gene has CDR1 LGHNT and CDR2 FRNRAP. The length of the CDR3 is 12 residues. In DNA, the CDR3 is TGTGCTAGTGGTTTGGGCGCCACTGAAGCTTTCTTT. Protein: CASGLGATEAFF.

This clonotype has a handful of counts. CDR3 nucleotides: TGTGCCAGCAGTTACAGCGTAGGGGGGGCCGATAATTCACCCCTCCACTTT. Translating it yields CASSYSVGGADNSPLHF. The chain recombines TRBV6-5 with TRBJ1-6, with D possibly being TRBD1 (6 bases). Germline values: CDR1 MNHEY, CDR2 SVGAGI. The CDR3 runs to 17 residues. Deletions cut 2 bases from V and 5 bases from J, with 16 bases between.

In its sample, this clonotype was seen many times. J is TRBJ2-1 and V is TRBV24-1; D tentatively reads TRBD1 or TRBD2 (5 bases each). V lost 4 bases and J lost 6, with 9 bases in between. Germline loops: CDR1 KGHDR, CDR2 SFDVKD. The CDR3 sequence is 13 residues long. CDR3 nucleotide sequence: TGTGCCACCAGTGAGGCAGGGAGCAATGAGCAGTTCTTC. Its translation is CATSEAGSNEQFF.

The sample holds a few counts of this clonotype. The chain employs TRBV28 and TRBJ2-5, with D perhaps assigned TRBD1 or TRBD2 (6 bases each). This CDR3 spans 16 amino acids. V was pared by 0 bases and J by 5 bases, with 16 bases between. Looked up from germline, CDR1 is MDHEN and CDR2 is SYDVKM. The CDR3 here is CASSLWGGFGMETQYF. The CDR3, as DNA: TGTGCCAGCAGTTTATGGGGGGGCTTTGGAATGGAGACCCAGTACTTC.

This clonotype has a count of ten or more. The genes are TRBV4-1 and TRBJ2-4; the match to TRBD2 covers 7 bases. With 0 bases clipped from V and 0 bases from J, the junction kept 8 bases outside the gene matches. This CDR3 has 18 amino acids. Germline loops: CDR1 MGHRA, CDR2 YSYEKL. The CDR3 nucleotides are TGCGCCAGCAGCCAAGAGGGTACCGGGGGGATAGCCAAAAACATTCAGTACTTC. This encodes CASSQEGTGGIAKNIQYF.

The rearrangement joins TRBV6-6 to TRBJ1-4; D gene uncertain. The V end lost 8 bases, the J end lost 6 bases, and 13 bases lay between the germline ends. Germline CDR1 reads MNHNY; CDR2 reads SVGAGI (reference sequence). This CDR3 is 13 amino acids long. CDR3: CASYRGIYEKLFF. CDR3 coding DNA: TGTGCCAGCTACCGGGGTATATATGAAAAACTGTTTTTT.

This clonotype was observed a handful of times. V is TRBV6-6 and J is TRBJ1-1, with unresolved D. This CDR3 region has 12 residues. Germline values: CDR1 MNHNY, CDR2 SVGAGI (reference sequence). Trimming removed 4 bases at V and 5 bases at J, with 8 bases between. The CDR3 loop reads CASSFRSTEAFF. DNA for the CDR3: TGTGCCAGCAGTTTTAGGAGTACTGAAGCTTTCTTT.

This clonotype has a handful of counts. V and J are TRBV6-6 and TRBJ2-5; D possibly corresponds to TRBD2 (6 bases). The CDR3 is 13 amino acids. The germline CDR1 and CDR2 sequences are MNHNY and SVGAGI (reference sequence). V was shortened by 7 bases and J by 5 bases, with 14 bases between the two germline ends. This CDR3 is CASKGWEEETQYF. Here the CDR3 DNA reads TGTGCCAGCAAGGGCTGGGAGGAGGAGACCCAGTACTTC.

This clonotype was seen only a few times. The chain has TRBV7-9 and TRBJ2-1; TRBD1 aligns across 8 bases. V dropped 5 bases and J dropped 3; count of bases not matched to a gene: 6. The CDR3 length is 15 residues. The germline V gene encodes CDR1 SEHNR and CDR2 FQNEAQ (reference sequence). Here the CDR3 DNA reads TGTGCCAGCAGCCGGACGGGACAGGTCTACAATGAGCAGTTCTTC. It yields the protein CASSRTGQVYNEQFF.

The chain has TRBV6-2 or TRBV6-3 and TRBJ1-1; D is ambiguous. The CDR3 is 17 amino acids. V was clipped by 2 bases and J by 2 bases, with 18 bases between them. The germline V gene has CDR1 MNHEY and CDR2 SVGEGT. Here the CDR3 reads CASSYGGIVGANTEAFF. The CDR3, as DNA: TGTGCCAGCAGTTACGGAGGTATAGTTGGTGCAAACACTGAAGCTTTCTTT.

This clonotype has at least ten counts. V is TRBV11-2 and J is TRBJ2-3, with D possibly TRBD1 on 5 matching bases. Looked up from germline, CDR1 is SGHAT and CDR2 is FQNNGV. CDR3 length equals 18 residues. The V end lost 1 base, the J end lost 2 bases, and 19 bases lay between the germline ends. The CDR3 DNA is TGTGCCAGCAGCTTAGCCCGAAAAAGACAGCTAGTCACAGATACGCAGTATTTT. As protein: CASSLARKRQLVTDTQYF.

V and J are TRBV29-1 and TRBJ2-7, with D possibly TRBD1 on 6 matching bases. Germline CDR1 reads SQVTM; CDR2 reads ANQGSEA. The CDR3 is 14 amino acids. With 3 bases removed from V and 3 bases from J, the gap between germline ends came to 15 bases. The CDR3 reads CSVEGDTGRYEQYF. The CDR3 DNA is TGCAGCGTTGAGGGGGACACTGGACGCTACGAGCAGTACTTC.

The chain joins TRBV18 to TRBJ2-7, with D possibly being TRBD1 or TRBD2 (5 bases each). The CDR3 sequence is 15 residues long. Germline-derived CDR1 and CDR2 are KGHSH and LQKENI. Between the trimmed V and J ends, which lost 0 bases and 3 bases, there was a span of 12 bases. CDR3 region: CASSPPKGPGYEQYF. CDR3 coding DNA: TGTGCCAGCTCACCACCAAAGGGACCGGGCTACGAGCAGTACTTC.

At least ten counts were recorded for this clonotype. This CDR3 is CASSRDSVNTGELFF. Written as DNA, the CDR3 is TGTGCCAGCAGCCGGGACAGCGTTAACACCGGGGAGCTGTTTTTT. This chain joins TRBV11-2 and TRBJ2-2, with 7 bases aligning to TRBD1. From germline, CDR1 is SGHAT and CDR2 FQNNGV. The CDR3 loop spans 15 amino acids. V lost 5 bases, J lost 2 bases, and 5 bases stayed unmatched.

The gene calls are TRBV12-3 or TRBV12-4 and TRBJ1-1; 12 positions agree with TRBD1. Trimming cost V 3 bases and J 5 bases; bases outside gene matches: 4. The CDR3 covers 15 residues. CDR3 loop: CASSLGDRGQTEAFF. In DNA form, the CDR3 reads TGTGCCAGCAGTTTGGGGGACAGGGGGCAAACTGAAGCTTTCTTT.

The chain combines TRBV6-6 with TRBJ2-5; tentative D call: TRBD2 (6 bases). Germline-derived CDR1 and CDR2 are MNHNY and SVGAGI (reference sequence). CDR3 length equals 14 residues. V was clipped by 0 bases and J by 5 bases, with 10 bases between them. CDR3 sequence: CASSYSLGRETQYF. CDR3 sequence (DNA): TGTGCCAGCAGTTACTCCCTTGGGAGGGAGACCCAGTACTTC.